Sequencing of this TCR beta chain was carried out in a study of cytomegalovirus exposure and HLA in healthy donors. The study sampled nominally healthy donors, though unrecorded immune exposures were likely. CDR3 length: 16 amino acids. Looked up from germline, CDR1 is SGHRS and CDR2 is YFSETQ. V was cut by 0 bases and J by 5 bases, with 15 bases left in between. The PCR used 60 Vbeta and 13 Jbeta primers. The method was immunoSEQ multiplex PCR; TCRdb's version includes in-frame clones alone and lacks a portion of them. The data contain some 200,000 clones, approximately 80% of them singletons. The chain has TRBV5-1 and TRBJ2-1; perhaps TRBD2 as D (7 bases). This receptor was identified in a boy aged 2 to 9 in good health and CMV-seronegative. The sample taken for sequencing was PBMCs. CDR3 in amino acids: CASSLVPGGRNNEQFF. Written as DNA, the CDR3 is TGCGCCAGCAGCTTGGTTCCCGGGGGGCGGAACAATGAGCAGTTCTTC.